This is a list of T cell receptor beta chains from one sample in a study of Graves' ophthalmopathy and Graves' hyperthyroidism. Using its own MiXCR run on the multiplex PCR reads, TCRdb lists one record per CDR3 protein. The sample carries 220,000 or so distinct CDR3 sequences, under 25% recorded once. The material sequenced was peripheral blood. The receptor set was obtained from a woman aged 45-65 years with Graves' ophthalmopathy. The CDR3 runs from the conserved cysteine through the conserved F or W. The order of the fields is D gene, clone size, J gene, V gene, CDR3 length, CDR3 DNA, CDR3 protein. The D gene is left open where the match is weak. Clone sizes are given selectively: once, few, many, or a class where the clone is expanded.

>.|many|TRBJ2-7|TRBV2|13
TGTGCCAGCAGTATAGCGGTATCCTACGAGCAGTACTTC
CASSIAVSYEQYF
>.|many|TRBJ1-1|TRBV20-1|13
TGCAGTGCTAGAGAAATCGGTCTGCCTGGGGCTTTCTTT
CSAREIGLPGAFF
>.|.|TRBJ2-2|TRBV12-3/TRBV12-4|16
TGTGCCAGCAACCCCAGGGCGGGATTGAACACCGGGGAGCTGTTTTTT
CASNPRAGLNTGELFF
>TRBD2|many|TRBJ2-5|TRBV29-1|16
TGCAGCGTTGAAGTAACCGGGACTATTTTTGGAGAGACCCAGTACTTC
CSVEVTGTIFGETQYF
>.|many|TRBJ2-7|TRBV7-2|14
TGTGCCAGCACCACGGGCGGGCAGGCCTACGAGCAGTACTTC
CASTTGGQAYEQYF
>.|many|TRBJ1-3|TRBV20-1|13
TGCAGTGCTACAGGAAACTCTGGAAACACCATATATTTT
CSATGNSGNTIYF
>.|.|TRBJ1-2|TRBV6-2/TRBV6-3|14
TGTGCCAGCAGTTTAGGGGGGATCGGCTATGGCTACACCTTC
CASSLGGIGYGYTF
>.|many|TRBJ2-5|TRBV9|15
TGTGCCAGCAGCGTATCCGCCGGGGGTTCAGAGACCCAGTACTTC
CASSVSAGGSETQYF
>TRBD2|.|TRBJ2-5|TRBV5-1|15
TGCGCCAGCAGCGGGACTAGCGGGAGTGGTGAGACCCAGTACTTC
CASSGTSGSGETQYF
>.|many|TRBJ2-5|TRBV11-1|17
TGTGCCAGCAGCTCCCCTGGCCTTGGGACTGTCAAAGAGACCCAGTACTTC
CASSSPGLGTVKETQYF
>.|many|TRBJ2-5|TRBV11-1|13
TGTGCCAGCAGCCAGGAGTGGAGAGAGACCCAGTACTTC
CASSQEWRETQYF
>.|many|TRBJ2-2|TRBV9|15
TGTGCCAGCAGCCTCACAGGGCCAACGGCCGGGGAGCTGTTTTTT
CASSLTGPTAGELFF
>.|.|TRBJ1-1|TRBV20-1|13
TGCAGTGCTAGTCCCCGCGTGCTGGGGCGCGCTTTCTTT
CSASPRVLGRAFF
>.|many|TRBJ1-3|TRBV25-1|15
TGTGCCAGCAGTGAAGTCGGGGTGGCTGGAAACACCATATATTTT
CASSEVGVAGNTIYF
>.|.|TRBJ1-5|TRBV11-2|19
TGTGCCAGCAGCCCAGGGTTTGTTGGCAGGCCCTATAGCAATCAGCCCCAGCATTTT
CASSPGFVGRPYSNQPQHF
>.|many|TRBJ1-1|TRBV12-3/TRBV12-4|13
TGTGCCAGCAGTTTAAAGGGGAACACTGAAGCTTTCTTT
CASSLKGNTEAFF
>TRBD1|.|TRBJ1-1|TRBV5-4|14
TGTGCCAGCAGCGAGGGGACAGGGAGGTCTGAAGCTTTCTTT
CASSEGTGRSEAFF
>.|many|TRBJ1-6|TRBV6-5|15
TGTGCCAGCAGTTACTCCGGCGGGGGCCACTCACCCCTCCACTTT
CASSYSGGGHSPLHF
>.|many|TRBJ1-2|TRBV9|12
TGTGCCAGCAGCCCGTCGGAGGGCTTGTACACCTTC
CASSPSEGLYTF
>.|medium-sized|TRBJ2-7|TRBV6-5|13
TGTGCCAGCAGTTCCGTCGATGCTAACGAGCAGTACTTC
CASSSVDANEQYF
>TRBD1|many|TRBJ1-1|TRBV12-3/TRBV12-4|13
TGTGCCATCCAGACAGGGATCAACACTGAAGCTTTCTTT
CAIQTGINTEAFF
>TRBD1|many|TRBJ1-1|TRBV30|17
TGTGCCCGAAGAGCCCTCCGGGACAGGGGGCCGAACACTGAAGCTTTCTTT
CARRALRDRGPNTEAFF
>TRBD2|many|TRBJ2-7|TRBV6-5|15
TGTGCCAGCAGTTCCCGAGCGGGAGGAGCCTACGAGCAGTACTTC
CASSSRAGGAYEQYF